Sequencing of this TCR beta chain was carried out in a study of cytomegalovirus exposure and HLA in healthy donors. Study observations and caveats: Most CMV-associated TCR beta chains appeared HLA-restricted in a later analysis.

The CDR3 loop spans 14 amino acids. Between the trimmed V and J ends, which lost 0 bases and 5 bases, there was a span of 12 bases. Germline-derived CDR1 and CDR2 are SGDLS and YYNGEE. About this clone: The antigen remains undetermined.

PCR used 60 Vbeta primers and 13 Jbeta primers. Sequencing used immunoSEQ multiplex PCR; TCRdb keeps in-frame clones, though not all of them. Altogether roughly 190,000 clones are present, about four fifths being singletons, with the ten largest covering more than 8.5%. The rearrangement joins TRBV9 to TRBJ2-7; a weak D match, TRBD2 (5 bases). The origin of this receptor is a woman between 50 and 59 years old in good health and CMV-seropositive. Source material: PBMCs. CDR3 loop: CASSVDMGSNEQYF. CDR3 DNA: TGTGCCAGCAGCGTAGACATGGGGAGTAACGAGCAGTACTTC.